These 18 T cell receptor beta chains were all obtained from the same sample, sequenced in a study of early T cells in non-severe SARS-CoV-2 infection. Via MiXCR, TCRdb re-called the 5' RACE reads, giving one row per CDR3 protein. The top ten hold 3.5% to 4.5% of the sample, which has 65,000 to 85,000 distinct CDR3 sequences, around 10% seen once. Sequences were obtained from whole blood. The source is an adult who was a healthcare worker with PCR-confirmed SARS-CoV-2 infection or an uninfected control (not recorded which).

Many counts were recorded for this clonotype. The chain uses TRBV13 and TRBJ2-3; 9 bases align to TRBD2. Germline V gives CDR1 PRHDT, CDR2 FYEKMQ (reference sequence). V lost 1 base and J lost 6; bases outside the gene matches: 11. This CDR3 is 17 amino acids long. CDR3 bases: TGTGCCAGCAGCTTAGTGGGACTAGCTATGAAGGCGGATACGCAGTATTTT. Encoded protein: CASSLVGLAMKADTQYF. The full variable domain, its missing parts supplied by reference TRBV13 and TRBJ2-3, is AAGVIQSPRHLIKEKRETATLKCYPIPRHDTVYWYQQGPGQDPQFLISFYEKMQSDKGSIPDRFSAQQFSDYHSELNMSSLELGDSALYFCASSLVGLAMKADTQYFGPGTRLTVL.

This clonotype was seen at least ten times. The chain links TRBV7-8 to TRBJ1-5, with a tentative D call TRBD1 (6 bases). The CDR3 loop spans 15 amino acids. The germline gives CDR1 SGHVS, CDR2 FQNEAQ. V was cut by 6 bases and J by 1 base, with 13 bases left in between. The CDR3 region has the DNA TGTGCCAGCAGGAAACAGGGTGGAAGCAATCAGCCCCAGCATTTT. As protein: CASRKQGGSNQPQHF.

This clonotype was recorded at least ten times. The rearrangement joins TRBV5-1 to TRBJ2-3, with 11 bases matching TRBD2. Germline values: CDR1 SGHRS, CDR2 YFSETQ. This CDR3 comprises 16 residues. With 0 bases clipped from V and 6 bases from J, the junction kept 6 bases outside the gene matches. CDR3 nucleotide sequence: TGCGCCAGCAGCTTGGCACGACTAGCGGGGATTGATACGCAGTATTTT. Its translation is CASSLARLAGIDTQYF.

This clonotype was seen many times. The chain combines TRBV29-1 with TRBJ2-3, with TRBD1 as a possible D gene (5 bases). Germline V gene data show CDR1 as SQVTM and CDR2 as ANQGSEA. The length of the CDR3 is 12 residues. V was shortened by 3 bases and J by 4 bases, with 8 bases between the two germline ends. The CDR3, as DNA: TGCAGCGTTGAGTTAGGGGCAGATACGCAGTATTTT. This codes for CSVELGADTQYF.

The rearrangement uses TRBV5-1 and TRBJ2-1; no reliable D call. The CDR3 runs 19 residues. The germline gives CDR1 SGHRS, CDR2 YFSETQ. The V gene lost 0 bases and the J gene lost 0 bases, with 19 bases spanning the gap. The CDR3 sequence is CASSLEEQALTVSYNEQFF. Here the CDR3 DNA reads TGCGCCAGCAGCTTGGAGGAGCAGGCCTTAACAGTCTCCTACAATGAGCAGTTCTTC.

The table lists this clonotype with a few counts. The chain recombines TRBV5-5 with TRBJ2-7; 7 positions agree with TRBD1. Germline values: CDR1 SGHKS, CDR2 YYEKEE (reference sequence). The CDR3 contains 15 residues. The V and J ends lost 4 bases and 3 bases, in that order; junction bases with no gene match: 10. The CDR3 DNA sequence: TGTGCCAGCAGCATAAGACAGGGTCCCCTCTACGAGCAGTACTTC. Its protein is CASSIRQGPLYEQYF.

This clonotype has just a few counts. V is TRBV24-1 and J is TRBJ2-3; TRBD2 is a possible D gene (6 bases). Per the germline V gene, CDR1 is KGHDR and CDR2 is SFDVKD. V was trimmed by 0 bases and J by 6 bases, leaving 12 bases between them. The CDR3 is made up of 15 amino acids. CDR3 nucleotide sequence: TGTGCCACCAGTGATTTGAAGGCGGGAAGGGATACGCAGTATTTT. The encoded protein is CATSDLKAGRDTQYF.

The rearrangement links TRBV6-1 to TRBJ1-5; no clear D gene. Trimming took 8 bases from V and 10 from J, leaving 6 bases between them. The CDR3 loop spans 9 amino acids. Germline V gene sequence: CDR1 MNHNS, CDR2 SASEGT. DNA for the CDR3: TGTGCCAGCCCCTACCCCCAGCATTTT. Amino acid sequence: CASPYPQHF.

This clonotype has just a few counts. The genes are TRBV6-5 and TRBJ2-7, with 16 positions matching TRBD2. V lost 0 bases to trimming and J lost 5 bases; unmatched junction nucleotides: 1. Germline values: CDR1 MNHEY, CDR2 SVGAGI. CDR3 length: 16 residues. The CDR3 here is CASSYSGLAGGDEQYF. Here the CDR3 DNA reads TGTGCCAGCAGTTACTCGGGACTAGCGGGAGGGGACGAGCAGTACTTC.

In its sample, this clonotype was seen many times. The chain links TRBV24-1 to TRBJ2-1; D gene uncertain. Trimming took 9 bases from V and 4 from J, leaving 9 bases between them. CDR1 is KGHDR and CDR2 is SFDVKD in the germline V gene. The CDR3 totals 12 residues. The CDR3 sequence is CATGTPYNEQFF. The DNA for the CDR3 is TGTGCCACCGGTACCCCGTACAATGAGCAGTTCTTC.

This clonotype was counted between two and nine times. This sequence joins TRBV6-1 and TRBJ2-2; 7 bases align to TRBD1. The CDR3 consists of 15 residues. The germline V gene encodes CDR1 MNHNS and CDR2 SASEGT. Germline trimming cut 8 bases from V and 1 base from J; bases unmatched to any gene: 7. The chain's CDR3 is CASSVDRVNTGELFF. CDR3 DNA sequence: TGTGCCAGCTCCGTCGACAGGGTGAACACCGGGGAGCTGTTTTTT.

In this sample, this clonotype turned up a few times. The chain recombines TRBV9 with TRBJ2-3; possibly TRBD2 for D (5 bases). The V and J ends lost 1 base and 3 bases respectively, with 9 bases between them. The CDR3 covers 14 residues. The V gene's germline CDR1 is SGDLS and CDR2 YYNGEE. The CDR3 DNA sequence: TGTGCCAGCAGCGTATCTCCGGGAACAGATACGCAGTATTTT. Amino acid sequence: CASSVSPGTDTQYF.

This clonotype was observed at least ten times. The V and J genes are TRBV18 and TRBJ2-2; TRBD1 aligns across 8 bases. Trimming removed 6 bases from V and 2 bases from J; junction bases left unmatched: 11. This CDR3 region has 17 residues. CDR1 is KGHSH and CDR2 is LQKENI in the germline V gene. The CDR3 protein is CASSPRPTGVNTGELFF. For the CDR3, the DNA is TGTGCCAGCTCGCCGAGGCCGACAGGGGTCAACACCGGGGAGCTGTTTTTT.

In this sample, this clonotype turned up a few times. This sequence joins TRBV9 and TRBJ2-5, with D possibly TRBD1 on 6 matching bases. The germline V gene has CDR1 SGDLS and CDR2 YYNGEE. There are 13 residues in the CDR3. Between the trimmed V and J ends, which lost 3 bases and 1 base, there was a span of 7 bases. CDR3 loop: CASSGTAQETQYF. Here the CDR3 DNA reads TGTGCCAGCAGCGGGACAGCCCAAGAGACCCAGTACTTC.

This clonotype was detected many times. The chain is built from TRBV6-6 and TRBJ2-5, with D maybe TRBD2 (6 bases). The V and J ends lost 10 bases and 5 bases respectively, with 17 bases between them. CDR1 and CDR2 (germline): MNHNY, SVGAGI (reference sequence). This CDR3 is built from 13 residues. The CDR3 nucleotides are TGTGCCACCCAGAAAAGCGGGTGGGAGACCCAGTACTTC. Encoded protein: CATQKSGWETQYF.

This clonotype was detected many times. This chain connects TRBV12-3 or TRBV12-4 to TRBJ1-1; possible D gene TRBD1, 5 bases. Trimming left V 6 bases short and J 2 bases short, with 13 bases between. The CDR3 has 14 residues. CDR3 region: CASRLRQPNTEAFF. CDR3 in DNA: TGTGCCAGCAGACTTAGACAGCCCAACACTGAAGCTTTCTTT.

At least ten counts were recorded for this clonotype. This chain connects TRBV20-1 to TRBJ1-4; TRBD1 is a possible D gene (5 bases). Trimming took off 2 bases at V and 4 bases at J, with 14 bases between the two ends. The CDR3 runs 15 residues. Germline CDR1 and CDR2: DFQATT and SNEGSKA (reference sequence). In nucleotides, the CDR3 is TGCAGTGCTAGAAACGTCGGGGCGCTTAATGAAAAACTGTTTTTT. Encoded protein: CSARNVGALNEKLFF.

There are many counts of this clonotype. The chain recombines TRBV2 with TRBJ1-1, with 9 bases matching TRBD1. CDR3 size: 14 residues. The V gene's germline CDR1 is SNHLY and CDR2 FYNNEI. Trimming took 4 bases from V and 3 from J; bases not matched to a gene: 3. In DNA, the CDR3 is TGTGCCAGCAGTGTGAGACAGGGGGACACTGAAGCTTTCTTT. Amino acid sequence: CASSVRQGDTEAFF.